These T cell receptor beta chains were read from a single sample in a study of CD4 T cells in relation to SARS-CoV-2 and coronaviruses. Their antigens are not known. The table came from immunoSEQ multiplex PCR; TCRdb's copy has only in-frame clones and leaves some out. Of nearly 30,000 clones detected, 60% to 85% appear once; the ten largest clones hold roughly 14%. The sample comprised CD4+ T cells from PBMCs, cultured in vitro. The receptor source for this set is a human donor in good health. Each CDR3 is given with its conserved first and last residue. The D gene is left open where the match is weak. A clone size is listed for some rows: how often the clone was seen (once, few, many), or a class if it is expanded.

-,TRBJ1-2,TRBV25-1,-,CASSEQGTYGYTF,TGTGCCAGCAGTGAACAGGGCACCTATGGCTACACCTTC
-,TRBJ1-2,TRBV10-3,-,CAISEWGGRYGYTF,TGTGCCATCAGTGAGTGGGGGGGTCGGTACGGCTACACCTTC
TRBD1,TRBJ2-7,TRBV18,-,CASSLGQGDNEQYF,TGTGCCAGCTCACTGGGACAGGGGGACAACGAGCAGTACTTC
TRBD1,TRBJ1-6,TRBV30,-,CAWSELPLRIGGGSPLHF,TGTGCCTGGAGTGAGCTCCCCCTCCGGATAGGGGGCGGATCACCCCTCCACTTT
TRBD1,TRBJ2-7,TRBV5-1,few,CASSLGQGTGEQYF,TGCGCCAGCAGCCTGGGACAGGGGACTGGCGAGCAGTACTTC
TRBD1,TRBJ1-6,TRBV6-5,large,CASRHRQGYGSLHF,TGTGCCAGCAGACATCGACAGGGTTATGGATCCCTCCACTTT
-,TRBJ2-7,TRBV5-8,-,CASSLEITLHEQYF,TGTGCCAGCAGCTTGGAAATCACACTCCACGAGCAGTACTTC
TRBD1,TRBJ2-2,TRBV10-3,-,CAISTGGSAGELFF,TGTGCCATCAGTACAGGGGGTTCGGCCGGGGAGCTGTTTTTT
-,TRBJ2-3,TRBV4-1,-,CASSEFGGRIITDTQYF,TGCGCCAGCAGCGAGTTCGGGGGCCGTATTATCACAGATACGCAGTATTTT
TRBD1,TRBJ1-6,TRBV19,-,CASSTQGYPASPLHF,TGTGCCAGTAGTACACAGGGGTATCCAGCCTCACCCCTCCACTTT
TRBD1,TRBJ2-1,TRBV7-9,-,CASSPTGGDEQFF,TGTGCCAGCAGCCCGACAGGGGGGGATGAGCAGTTCTTC
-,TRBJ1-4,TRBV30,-,CACQGTGEKLFF,TGTGCCTGTCAGGGGACGGGGGAAAAACTGTTTTTT
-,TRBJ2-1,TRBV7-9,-,CASSLLRGSSYNEQFF,TGTGCCAGCAGCTTATTAAGGGGGAGCTCCTACAATGAGCAGTTCTTC
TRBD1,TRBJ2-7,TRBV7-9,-,CASSLIGGEGEQYF,TGTGCCAGCAGCTTAATAGGGGGCGAAGGCGAGCAGTACTTC
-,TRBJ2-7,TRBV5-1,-,CASSRRLASSYEQYF,TGCGCCAGCAGCCGGCGGCTAGCGAGCTCCTACGAGCAGTACTTC
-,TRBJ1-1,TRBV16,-,CASSTQSNTEAFF,TGTGCCAGCAGCACACAGTCGAACACTGAAGCTTTCTTT
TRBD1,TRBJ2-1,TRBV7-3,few,CASSKDRALYNEQFF,TGTGCCAGCAGCAAAGACAGGGCTCTTTACAATGAGCAGTTCTTC
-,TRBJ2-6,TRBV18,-,CASSPPNGRGANVLTF,TGTGCCAGCTCACCACCGAACGGAAGAGGGGCCAACGTCCTGACTTTC
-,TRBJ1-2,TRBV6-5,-,CASSFGRPNYGYTF,TGTGCCAGCAGCTTTGGCAGGCCGAACTATGGCTACACCTTC
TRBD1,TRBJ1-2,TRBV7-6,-,CASSLRQGEIYGYTF,TGTGCCAGCAGTTTAAGACAGGGTGAAATCTATGGCTACACCTTC
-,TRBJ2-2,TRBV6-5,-,CASSYGGFPGELFF,TGTGCCAGCAGTTACGGGGGGTTCCCCGGGGAGCTGTTTTTT
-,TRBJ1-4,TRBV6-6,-,CASSYSGFNNEKLFF,TGTGCCAGCAGTTACTCAGGATTCAATAATGAAAAACTGTTTTTT
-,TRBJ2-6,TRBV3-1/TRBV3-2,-,CASSQLYRSGANVLTF,TGTGCCAGCAGCCAATTATATCGCTCTGGGGCCAACGTCCTGACTTTC
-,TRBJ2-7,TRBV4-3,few,CASSQETWGEQYF,TGCGCCAGCAGCCAAGAGACATGGGGTGAGCAGTACTTC
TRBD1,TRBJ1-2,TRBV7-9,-,CASSPGQGNYGYTF,TGTGCCAGCAGCCCAGGACAGGGTAACTATGGCTACACCTTC
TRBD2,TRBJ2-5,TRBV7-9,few,CASSKPKRTSGRGETQYF,TGTGCCAGCAGCAAGCCCAAAAGGACTAGCGGGAGAGGGGAGACCCAGTACTTC
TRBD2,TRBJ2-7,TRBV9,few,CASSVTSGNHEQYF,TGTGCCAGCAGCGTCACTAGCGGGAACCACGAGCAGTACTTC
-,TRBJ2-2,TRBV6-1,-,CASSDSPGWELFF,TGTGCCAGCAGTGATTCACCAGGTTGGGAGCTGTTTTTT
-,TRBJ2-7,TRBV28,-,CASSPASSYEQYF,TGTGCCAGCAGTCCCGCCAGCTCCTACGAGCAGTACTTC
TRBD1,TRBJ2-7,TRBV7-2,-,CASSPRTGAGYEQYF,TGTGCCAGCAGCCCCCGGACAGGGGCGGGCTACGAGCAGTACTTC
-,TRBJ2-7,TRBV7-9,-,CASSRGSPDYEQYF,TGTGCCAGCAGCCGCGGGTCCCCGGACTACGAGCAGTACTTC
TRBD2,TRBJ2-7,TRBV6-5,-,CASSYSGVSSYEQYF,TGTGCCAGCAGTTATAGCGGGGTTAGCTCCTACGAGCAGTACTTC
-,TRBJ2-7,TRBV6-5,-,CASSYGGDTYF,TGTGCCAGCAGTTACGGCGGGGACACGTACTTC
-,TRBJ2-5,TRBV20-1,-,CSARIVETQYF,TGCAGTGCTAGAATTGTGGAGACCCAGTACTTC
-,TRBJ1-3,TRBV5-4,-,CASSVDSFSGNTIYF,TGTGCCAGCAGCGTGGACAGCTTCTCTGGAAACACCATATATTTT
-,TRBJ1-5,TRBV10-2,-,CATRDGINQPQHF,TGCGCCACCCGGGACGGAATCAATCAGCCCCAGCATTTT
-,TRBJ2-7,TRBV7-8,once,CASSLGNRNIPYEQYF,TGTGCCAGCAGCCTCGGTAATCGAAACATTCCCTACGAGCAGTACTTC
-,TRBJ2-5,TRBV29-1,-,CSVGGVAETQYF,TGCAGCGTGGGTGGGGTCGCAGAGACCCAGTACTTC
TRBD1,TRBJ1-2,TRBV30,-,CAWSVRSGTGDYGYTF,TGTGCCTGGAGTGTACGGTCAGGGACAGGTGACTATGGCTACACCTTC
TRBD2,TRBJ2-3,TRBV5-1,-,CASSRGTRGASDTQYF,TGCGCCAGCTCACGAGGGACGCGGGGGGCATCAGATACGCAGTATTTT
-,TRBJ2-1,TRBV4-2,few,CASSDGGRGNEQFF,TGTGCCAGCAGCGACGGGGGCCGGGGCAATGAGCAGTTCTTC
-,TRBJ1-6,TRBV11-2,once,CASSGRRGYSNSPLHF,TGTGCCAGCAGCGGCAGACGGGGATATTCTAATTCACCCCTCCACTTT